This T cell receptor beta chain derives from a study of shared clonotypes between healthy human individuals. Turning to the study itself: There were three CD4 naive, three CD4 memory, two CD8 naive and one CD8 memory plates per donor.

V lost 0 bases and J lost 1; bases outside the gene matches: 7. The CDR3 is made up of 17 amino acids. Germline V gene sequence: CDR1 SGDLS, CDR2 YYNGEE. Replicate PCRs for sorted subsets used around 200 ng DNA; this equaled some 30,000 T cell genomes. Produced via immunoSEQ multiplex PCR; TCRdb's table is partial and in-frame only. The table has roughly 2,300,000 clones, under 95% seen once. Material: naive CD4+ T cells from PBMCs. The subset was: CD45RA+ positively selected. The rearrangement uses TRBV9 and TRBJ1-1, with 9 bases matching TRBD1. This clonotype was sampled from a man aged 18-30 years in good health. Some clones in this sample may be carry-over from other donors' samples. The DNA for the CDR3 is TGTGCCAGCAGCGTAGGGACAGGGGCCTTTCCGAACACTGAAGCTTTCTTT. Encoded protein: CASSVGTGAFPNTEAFF.